This T cell receptor beta chain appears in the sequencing data of a study of control samples from healthy donors and cancer patients. Assay used: immunoSEQ multiplex PCR; TCRdb lists only in-frame clones, some missing. The sample consists of a few hundred thousand clones, 90% of them appearing once. With 4 bases removed from V and 4 bases from J, the gap between germline ends came to 13 bases. The germline CDR1 and CDR2 sequences are SGHRS and YFSETQ. CDR3 length equals 14 residues. This clonotype was sampled from a man aged 40-49 years with head and neck cancer. The rearrangement links TRBV5-1 to TRBJ2-3; the D gene is possibly TRBD2 (6 bases). The sequenced sample was PBMCs. This CDR3 reads CASSPGGEPDTQYF. The DNA for the CDR3 is TGCGCCAGCAGCCCTGGAGGGGAGCCAGATACGCAGTATTTT.